This T cell receptor (beta chain) was found in a study of blood T cell repertoires in COVID-19. In the study overall: COVID-19 samples from acute and convalescent phases originated in the United States, Italy and Spain.

Original analysis: Amplifying reference gene primers gave estimates of nucleated cell counts. The repertoire was sequenced with immunoSEQ multiplex PCR; TCRdb's copy has only in-frame clones and lacks some. V, J and clone size are those of that table, while D and trimming were read from the DNA. This sample has just over 300,000 clones, with about nine tenths found just once. The germline CDR1 and CDR2 sequences are SEHNR and FQNEAQ (reference sequence). The CDR3 is made up of 14 amino acids. The junction had 8 bases not matched to a gene; V was cut back by 5 bases and J by 11 bases. Participants reported their clinical history, and cohort assignment relied on those reports.

The specimen was PBMCs or T cells enriched from blood (not recorded which). The receptor's source is a young man who had recovered from COVID-19. The chain joins TRBV7-9 to TRBJ1-6; 8 positions agree with TRBD1. The chain's CDR3 is CASSTQGQGPPLHF. As DNA, the CDR3 is TGTGCCAGCAGCACTCAAGGACAGGGACCACCCCTCCACTTT.